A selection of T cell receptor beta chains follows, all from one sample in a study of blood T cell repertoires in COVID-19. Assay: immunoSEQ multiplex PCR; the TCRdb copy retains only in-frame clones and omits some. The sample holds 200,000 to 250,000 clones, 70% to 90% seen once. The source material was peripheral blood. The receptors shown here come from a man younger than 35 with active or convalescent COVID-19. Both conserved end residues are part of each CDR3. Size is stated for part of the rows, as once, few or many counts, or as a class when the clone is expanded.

CASRGGVRTRNTGELFF	TRBV4-1	TRBJ2-2	NA
CASSGVGGSAYEQYF	TRBV3-1/TRBV3-2	TRBJ2-7	NA
CASSDPERDSSYEQYF	TRBV6-1	TRBJ2-7	NA
CASSYGVGTGNQPQHF	TRBV6-5	TRBJ1-5	NA
CASSWGTGGPKAFF	TRBV27	TRBJ1-1	NA
CASSPTGVYGYTF	TRBV27	TRBJ1-2	NA
CASSLETRGDQPQHF	TRBV5-4	TRBJ1-5	once
CASRLRREGAPTQYF	TRBV27	TRBJ2-5	NA
CASSQDTGGSYNEQFF	TRBV3-1/TRBV3-2	TRBJ2-1	few
CAWRDRVTTNEKLFF	TRBV30	TRBJ1-4	NA
CASSLGTSGFNEQYF	TRBV5-1	TRBJ2-7	once
CAGAGGPGEQYF	TRBV6-6	TRBJ2-7	NA
CASSLDLNTEAFF	TRBV5-1	TRBJ1-1	few
CASSQNRQLYNEQFF	TRBV7-3	TRBJ2-1	NA
CASRATDLLYEQYF	TRBV6-5	TRBJ2-7	NA
CASSDTGGPSRGQYF	TRBV6-1	TRBJ2-7	NA
CASSVTSGNEQFF	TRBV25-1	TRBJ2-1	NA
CASSPRTDQPQHF	TRBV7-2	TRBJ1-5	NA
CASSQVWTSGGQDTQYF	TRBV4-1	TRBJ2-3	NA
CASKEFRDNTGELFF	TRBV5-6	TRBJ2-2	few
CASSLSFGGQGNGNTIYF	TRBV27	TRBJ1-3	NA
CASSRQGSYNEQFF	TRBV19	TRBJ2-1	NA
CASSFSQRPQETQYF	TRBV7-2	TRBJ2-5	NA
CASSISGGAEAFF	TRBV19	TRBJ1-1	NA
CASSEGGRRSNQPQHF	TRBV2	TRBJ1-5	NA
CASSFFSPGRGLNTEAFF	TRBV5-1	TRBJ1-1	NA
CASSQWSRGMNTEAFF	TRBV14	TRBJ1-1	NA
CASTPSVGWEERNEQFF	TRBV7-6	TRBJ2-1	NA
CASGHTGGTEAFF	TRBV12-5	TRBJ1-1	NA
CASSQGGLALNEQYF	TRBV4-2	TRBJ2-7	once
CASSLIRPASGRVNEQFF	TRBV7-3	TRBJ2-1	few
CASSLVFGLASYNEQFF	TRBV5-4	TRBJ2-1	NA
CASSYRGGTDTQYF	TRBV6-5	TRBJ2-3	NA
CSVGSGGSGANVLTF	TRBV29-1	TRBJ2-6	NA
CASSPSGTSNRTGELFF	TRBV5-1	TRBJ2-2	once
CASRSREGEKLFF	TRBV6-6	TRBJ1-4	NA
CAWEGLAQRSEQFF	TRBV30	TRBJ2-1	NA
CASSGERDTQTEAFF	TRBV5-1	TRBJ1-1	NA
CASSFTGEAWDEQYF	TRBV7-8	TRBJ2-7	NA
CASSRENSPLHF	TRBV12-3/TRBV12-4	TRBJ1-6	NA
CATALAISGANVLTF	TRBV19	TRBJ2-6	NA
CASSEAAGLTEAFF	TRBV25-1	TRBJ1-1	NA
CASSLLYSNQPQHF	TRBV28	TRBJ1-5	NA
CASSLGQFYTDTQYF	TRBV5-1	TRBJ2-3	NA
CASSIQGAGNTEAFF	TRBV19	TRBJ1-1	NA
CASRKGDRGNTGELFF	TRBV28	TRBJ2-2	NA
CASSKDSRSYNEQFF	TRBV6-5	TRBJ2-1	NA
CASSLGGLAGVQETQYF	TRBV5-8	TRBJ2-5	NA
CASSYRGRDKNIQYF	TRBV6-2/TRBV6-3	TRBJ2-4	NA
CASSQDRGARSTIYF	TRBV4-3	TRBJ1-3	NA
CASSITPTGLNSPLHF	TRBV7-2	TRBJ1-6	NA
CASSGVGQLEQYF	TRBV2	TRBJ2-7	NA